Here is one TCR beta chain with its context. This record comes from a study of blood T cell repertoires in COVID-19. As for the study in general: Sources were T cells, B-cell-depleted T cells, or PBMCs; the material itself was cDNA or gDNA.

Generated by immunoSEQ multiplex PCR, the TCRdb table keeps only in-frame clones and is missing some. The profile shows about 340,000 clones, about 86% of them singletons. Which cohort a participant joined came from the clinical history participants gave. Per germline, CDR1 MNHEY and CDR2 SVGAGI. Trimming removed 5 bases from V and 5 bases from J; junction bases left unmatched: 9. This CDR3 region has 15 residues. Sequenced sample: PBMCs or T cells enriched from blood (not recorded which). The J gene is TRBJ1-2, the V gene TRBV6-5, with 9 bases that match TRBD1. The receptor was isolated from a middle-aged woman with acute COVID-19. DNA for the CDR3: TGTGCCAGCAGTCCGACAGGGGGGAATGGGTATGGCTACACCTTC. Its protein is CASSPTGGNGYGYTF.